These 5 T cell receptor beta chains were all obtained from the same sample, sequenced in a study of T cells in Graves' hyperthyroidism and ophthalmopathy. TCR beta CDR3 regions were amplified from RNA. The HTBI primer set drove a first-round RT-PCR of the TCR CDR3. TCRdb reprocessed the multiplex PCR reads via MiXCR and lists one record per CDR3 protein. The data contain roughly 57,000 distinct CDR3 sequences, 53% of them singletons. The sample consisted of blood. The receptors stem from a woman aged 60-75 years with Graves' ophthalmopathy.

This clonotype was counted at least ten times. This CDR3 is CASSQRTSLYTDTQYF. Written as DNA, the CDR3 is TGTGCCAGCAGCCAGCGTACGTCTCTGTACACAGATACGCAGTATTTT. V gene TRBV5-4 combines with J gene TRBJ2-3; D remains unclear. Germline V gene data show CDR1 as SGHNT and CDR2 as YYREEE (reference sequence). This CDR3 region has 16 residues. V was cut by 4 bases and J by 2 bases, with 17 bases left in between.

This clonotype came up many times. This chain connects TRBV5-5 to TRBJ1-2; TRBD1 aligns across 7 bases. This CDR3 is built from 15 residues. The ends lost 2 bases at V and 4 bases at J; junction bases unmatched: 8. Germline V lookup: CDR1 SGHKS, CDR2 YYEKEE (reference sequence). CDR3 amino acids: CASSFSTGASYGYTF. The CDR3 DNA is TGTGCCAGCAGCTTCTCTACAGGGGCGAGCTATGGCTACACCTTC.

This clonotype was detected ten times or more. V gene TRBV6-5 combines with J gene TRBJ1-2; 7 bases fit TRBD1. The CDR3 has 14 amino acids. V was clipped by 7 bases and J by 0 bases; unmatched bases: 5. The germline V gene encodes CDR1 MNHEY and CDR2 SVGAGI. As DNA, the CDR3 is TGTGCCAGCAACGCCGGGACAGCTAACTATGGCTACACCTTC. This sequence encodes CASNAGTANYGYTF.

The rearrangement joins TRBV7-2 to TRBJ2-3, with 13 bases fitting TRBD2. Germline CDR1 SGHTA, CDR2 FQGNSA. This CDR3 region has 14 residues. V was pared by 4 bases and J by 8 bases, with 3 bases of the junction left unmatched. CDR3: CASSSRLAGGTQYF. DNA of the CDR3: TGTGCCAGCAGCTCCAGACTAGCGGGGGGTACGCAGTATTTT.

The DNA for the CDR3 is TGCAGTGCTAGAACTAGCGGCATCGGGGAGCTGTTTTTT. Protein: CSARTSGIGELFF. The rearrangement links TRBV20-1 to TRBJ2-2, with TRBD2 matching 8 bases. Germline trimming cut 2 bases from V and 7 bases from J; bases unmatched to any gene: 3. CDR1 is DFQATT, CDR2 SNEGSKA, per germline (reference sequence). The CDR3 loop spans 13 amino acids.